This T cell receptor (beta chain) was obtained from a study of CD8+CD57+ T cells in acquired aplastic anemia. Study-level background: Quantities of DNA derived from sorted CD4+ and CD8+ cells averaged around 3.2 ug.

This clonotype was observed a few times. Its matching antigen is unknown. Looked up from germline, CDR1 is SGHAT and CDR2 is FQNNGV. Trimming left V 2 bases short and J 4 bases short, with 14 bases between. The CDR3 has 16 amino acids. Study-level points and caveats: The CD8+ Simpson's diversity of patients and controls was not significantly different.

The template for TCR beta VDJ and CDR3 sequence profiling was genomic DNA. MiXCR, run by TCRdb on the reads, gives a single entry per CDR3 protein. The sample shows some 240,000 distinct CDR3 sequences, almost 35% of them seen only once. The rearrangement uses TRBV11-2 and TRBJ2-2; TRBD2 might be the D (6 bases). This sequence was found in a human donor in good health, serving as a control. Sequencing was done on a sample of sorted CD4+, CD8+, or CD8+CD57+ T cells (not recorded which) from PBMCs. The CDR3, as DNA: TGTGCCAGCAGCTTAAAGGTGGGAGGCTCCACCGGGGAGCTGTTTTTT. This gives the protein CASSLKVGGSTGELFF.